This T cell receptor (beta chain) was identified in a study of early T cells in non-severe SARS-CoV-2 infection. This clonotype was detected many times. TCRdb fed the 5' RACE reads into MiXCR, producing one record per CDR3 protein. The top ten clones hold around 5% of a sample with 55,000 to 70,000 distinct CDR3 sequences, roughly 5% of them seen once. V lost 0 bases to trimming and J lost 3 bases; unmatched junction nucleotides: 7. Per the germline V gene, CDR1 is DFQATT and CDR2 is SNEGSKA (reference sequence). The CDR3 contains 15 residues. The sample was whole blood. The rearrangement links TRBV20-1 to TRBJ2-7; 8 positions match TRBD2. This clonotype was obtained from an adult who was a healthcare worker with PCR-confirmed SARS-CoV-2 infection or an uninfected control (not recorded which). The CDR3, as DNA: TGCAGTGCTAGAGATCGAACTAGCGGAGACTACGAGCAGTACTTC. Protein product: CSARDRTSGDYEQYF.